These T cell receptor beta chains were read from a single sample in a study of T cells in Graves' hyperthyroidism and ophthalmopathy. TCRdb recomputed calls from the multiplex PCR reads with MiXCR, one row per CDR3 protein. The sample lists about 290,000 distinct CDR3 sequences, approximately 15% seen once, with over 45% in the top ten. The specimen was blood. The source of these receptors is a woman aged 55 to 70 with Graves' ophthalmopathy. The CDR3 runs from the conserved cysteine through the conserved F or W. A D gene is named only where the DNA matches it firmly. The size of a clone is reported for some rows only, either as once, few or many, or as a class for expanded clones.

>.|TRBJ2-1|.|TRBV19
TGTGCCAGTAGTTGGTCAGAATACAATGAGCAGTTCTTC
CASSWSEYNEQFF
>.|TRBJ2-5|many|TRBV7-2
TGTGCCAGCAGCTTAGTCCCCCAGGGTCGGGAGACCCAGTACTTC
CASSLVPQGRETQYF
>.|TRBJ1-6|many|TRBV7-9
TGTGCCAGCAGCCCTGACGGAACATCCGGGGGCTCCTATAATTCACCCCTCCACTTT
CASSPDGTSGGSYNSPLHF
>.|TRBJ2-2|many|TRBV2
TGTGCCACTACGACGGATAACACCGGGGAGCTGTTTTTT
CATTTDNTGELFF
>.|TRBJ1-2|.|TRBV5-1
TGCGCCAGCAGCTTGGGGCCACAGGGTAGCTATGGCTACACCTTC
CASSLGPQGSYGYTF
>TRBD2|TRBJ2-1|few|TRBV12-3/TRBV12-4
TGTGCCAGCAAACGGCTAGCGGGAGGCTACAATGAGCAGTTCTTC
CASKRLAGGYNEQFF
>.|TRBJ2-7|many|TRBV20-1
TGCAGTGCTAGAGATCTCCGTAACAGCCGAGAGCAGTACTTC
CSARDLRNSREQYF
>.|TRBJ1-1|many|TRBV12-3/TRBV12-4
TGTGCCAGCGGCTCGGGGAACGCTGAAGCTTTCTTT
CASGSGNAEAFF
>.|TRBJ2-2|.|TRBV6-1
TGTGCCAGCAGGAGGACACAAAACACCGGGGAGCTGTTTTTT
CASRRTQNTGELFF
>.|TRBJ2-7|many|TRBV7-2
TGTGCCAGCGTAAAGGGCAGCTCCTACGAGCAGTACTTC
CASVKGSSYEQYF
>TRBD1|TRBJ2-3|many|TRBV11-2
TGTGCCAGCAGTATTCTGACAGGGGCCGATACGCAGTATTTT
CASSILTGADTQYF
>.|TRBJ2-5|many|TRBV7-2
TGTGCCAGCAGCCAAGTTAGAGGGGCGGAGACCCAGTACTTC
CASSQVRGAETQYF
>.|TRBJ1-2|many|TRBV10-2
TGCGCCAGCAGCCTTGACGGCTTCTATGGCTACACCTTC
CASSLDGFYGYTF
>.|TRBJ2-7|few|TRBV6-1
TGTGCCAGCAGTCAACGGGCCCCCGGATCGCCGTACTTC
CASSQRAPGSPYF
>TRBD1|TRBJ2-7|.|TRBV15
TGTGCCACCAGCAGAACGGACAGGGGCTCCGCCTACGAGCAGTACTTC
CATSRTDRGSAYEQYF
>TRBD1|TRBJ1-1|many|TRBV18
TGTGCCAGCTCTCTGGACAGGGGTGCTGAAGCTTTCTTT
CASSLDRGAEAFF
>.|TRBJ2-3|many|TRBV27
TGTGCCAGCAGTTTTTTGTCCGTAGAGAGCACAGATACGCAGTATTTT
CASSFLSVESTDTQYF
>TRBD1|TRBJ2-1|few|TRBV7-9
TGTGCCAGCAGCTTTGGACAGGGGATGGATGAGCAGTTCTTC
CASSFGQGMDEQFF
>TRBD1|TRBJ2-1|many|TRBV5-1
TGCGCCAGCAGCTCCCGACAGGGGTTTTACAATGAGCAGTTCTTC
CASSSRQGFYNEQFF
>TRBD1|TRBJ2-7|many|TRBV7-6
TGTGCCAGCAGCTTAGCGGGACAGGGGTTCTACGAGCAGTACTTC
CASSLAGQGFYEQYF
>TRBD2|TRBJ2-5|many|TRBV5-5
TGTGCCAGCAGCTTCAGGGGTGCTAGACTAGCGGGACAAGGGGCCCAGTACTTC
CASSFRGARLAGQGAQYF
>.|TRBJ1-2|many|TRBV6-1
TGTGCCAGCAGTTTCCCACAAAGGGGGTCTAACTATGGCTACACCTTC
CASSFPQRGSNYGYTF
>TRBD1|TRBJ2-1|.|TRBV7-2
TGTGCCAGCAGCTTAACGTCCCGGGACAGGGACGAGCAGTTCTTC
CASSLTSRDRDEQFF
>.|TRBJ1-1|many|TRBV20-1
TGCAGTGCTAAATTTCAGGCGAACACTGAAGCTTTCTTT
CSAKFQANTEAFF
>TRBD2|TRBJ2-1|many|TRBV6-1
TGTGCCAGCATCCCGGGACTAGCGGGAGGCCTCTACAATGAGCAGTTCTTC
CASIPGLAGGLYNEQFF
>.|TRBJ1-6|many|TRBV6-2/TRBV6-3
TGTGCCAGCACGAGGGTGAATTCACCCCTCCACTTT
CASTRVNSPLHF
>.|TRBJ1-1|many|TRBV10-3
TGTGCCATCAGTGAGACGGGACCCATGAACACTGAAGCTTTCTTT
CAISETGPMNTEAFF
>.|TRBJ2-3|many|TRBV5-1
TGCGCCAGCAGCTTCGGGATAACCAACCAAGATACGCAGTATTTT
CASSFGITNQDTQYF
>TRBD2|TRBJ2-7|many|TRBV20-1
TGCAGTGCGCGACTAGCTAAATTCTCCTACGAGCAGTACTTC
CSARLAKFSYEQYF
>.|TRBJ1-2|.|TRBV11-2
TGTGCCAGCAGCGACTGGACAGCGGATGGCTACACCTTC
CASSDWTADGYTF
>.|TRBJ1-2|many|TRBV30
TGTGCCTTGGATGGCTACACCTTC
CALDGYTF
>TRBD1|TRBJ2-1|many|TRBV18
TGTGCCAGCTCACCGACAGGGGCCTACAATGAGCAGTTCTTC
CASSPTGAYNEQFF
>.|TRBJ2-7|.|TRBV28
TGTGCCAGCAGGACCGAAGACGGTCCCTACGAGCAGTACTTC
CASRTEDGPYEQYF
>.|TRBJ1-1|many|TRBV5-1
TGCGCCAGCAGCTTGGGTAAGAACACTGAAGCTTTCTTT
CASSLGKNTEAFF
>.|TRBJ1-5|few|TRBV6-6
TGTGCCAGCAGTTACGGCGGAGGGGTGAGGCAGCCCCAGCATTTT
CASSYGGGVRQPQHF
>.|TRBJ2-5|many|TRBV6-2/TRBV6-3
TGTGCCAGCAGTTACCTCGGCAGGGTTGAGACCCAGTACTTC
CASSYLGRVETQYF
>TRBD2|TRBJ2-7|many|TRBV6-2/TRBV6-3
TGTGCCAGCAGTTACGGGACTATGGAGCAGTACTTC
CASSYGTMEQYF
>.|TRBJ2-5|many|TRBV18
TGTGCCAGCTCACTAGGGACCCCCACGGAGACCCAGTACTTC
CASSLGTPTETQYF
>TRBD2|TRBJ2-1|many|TRBV6-2/TRBV6-3
TGTGCCAGCAGTTCGACCCCTTCTAGCGGCTCCTACAATGAGCAGTTCTTC
CASSSTPSSGSYNEQFF
>TRBD1|TRBJ1-4|few|TRBV5-6
TGTGCCAGCAGCTCCGGACAGGGGGCTGGTGAAAAACTGTTTTTT
CASSSGQGAGEKLFF
>TRBD1|TRBJ1-4|few|TRBV6-1
TGTGCCAGCAGGCGACAGGGGGCTAGCGAAAAACTGTTTTTT
CASRRQGASEKLFF
>.|TRBJ1-1|many|TRBV5-1
TGCGCCAGCAGCTCTAACTCAGGGTGGAACACTGAAGCTTTCTTT
CASSSNSGWNTEAFF
>.|TRBJ2-3|.|TRBV4-3
TGCGCCAGCAGCCAAGTAGTTAGGTCAGATACGCAGTATTTT
CASSQVVRSDTQYF
>.|TRBJ2-1|many|TRBV7-8
TGTGCCAGCAGTCCTACGGCCCAACCGAACAATGAGCAGTTCTTC
CASSPTAQPNNEQFF
>TRBD2|TRBJ2-7|.|TRBV28
TGTGCCTCCTTTGGAACCGGGACTAGCGGGGGGGCCTACGAGCAGTACTTC
CASFGTGTSGGAYEQYF
>.|TRBJ1-1|many|TRBV6-2/TRBV6-3
TGTGCCAGCAGTTACAGGACCCCCGGAGAGTACACTGAAGCTTTCTTT
CASSYRTPGEYTEAFF
>.|TRBJ2-2|many|TRBV4-1
TGCGCCAGCAGCCCGACTGTGGACGCCGGGGAGCTGTTTTTT
CASSPTVDAGELFF
>.|TRBJ2-7|many|TRBV2
TGTGCCAGCACGGACATCTCCTACGAGCAGTACTTC
CASTDISYEQYF
>.|TRBJ1-3|few|TRBV10-3
TGTGCCATGACGAGCGACCGACTCTCTGGAAACACCATATATTTT
CAMTSDRLSGNTIYF